The next 28 T cell receptor beta chains were all read from a single sample in a study of T cells after yellow fever vaccination. TCRdb ran MiXCR on the 5' RACE reads and lists one entry per CDR3 protein. The sample lists around 230,000 distinct CDR3 sequences, over 6.5% occurring once. The sample in question was CD4+ T cells sorted from PBMCs, obtained on the day of the yellow fever booster vaccination. The receptors stem from a man younger than 45 who received the YFV17D yellow fever vaccine.

The CDR3 spells CAPSRKGEYADTQYF. For the CDR3, the DNA is TGTGCCCCCTCCAGGAAGGGAGAATATGCAGATACGCAGTATTTT. The chain employs TRBV5-6 and TRBJ2-3; TRBD2 might be the D (5 bases). CDR1 and CDR2 from the germline V gene are SGHDT and YYEEEE. This CDR3 spans 15 amino acids. The V gene lost 10 bases and the J gene lost 4 bases, with 22 bases spanning the gap.

V is TRBV6-5 and J is TRBJ1-2; D is perhaps TRBD1 (5 bases). CDR1 and CDR2 from the germline V gene are MNHEY and SVGAGI. Trimming took off 0 bases at V and 5 bases at J, with 7 bases between the two ends. There are 13 residues in the CDR3. CDR3 protein: CASSYSGLYGYTF. The CDR3 nucleotides read TGTGCCAGCAGTTACTCGGGGCTTTATGGCTACACCTTC.

This clonotype was counted between two and nine times. The chain is built from TRBV7-2 and TRBJ2-5; 7 nucleotides agree with TRBD2. With 3 bases clipped from V and 1 base from J, the junction kept 5 bases outside the gene matches. This CDR3 has 15 amino acids. CDR1 and CDR2 from the germline V gene are SGHTA and FQGNSA. The CDR3 region is CASSFFSGSQETQYF. CDR3 coding DNA: TGTGCCAGCAGCTTTTTTAGCGGGTCCCAAGAGACCCAGTACTTC.

The gene calls are TRBV5-4 and TRBJ2-7, with 9 nucleotides matching TRBD2. The V gene's germline CDR1 is SGHNT and CDR2 YYREEE (reference sequence). CDR3 size: 14 residues. Trimming at V came to 3 bases and at J to 4 bases, leaving 5 bases not matched to a gene. The CDR3 region has the DNA TGTGCCAGCAGCTCAATAGCGGGAGAATACGAGCAGTACTTC. This codes for CASSSIAGEYEQYF.

Ten or more counts support this clonotype. The chain employs TRBV18 and TRBJ2-1; D is possibly TRBD2 (6 bases). CDR1 is KGHSH and CDR2 is LQKENI in the germline V gene. This CDR3 has 12 residues. V was trimmed by 6 bases and J by 9 bases, leaving 12 bases between them. Written as DNA, the CDR3 is TGTGCCAGCTCCCGGGGGTATCTTGAGCAGTTCTTC. Translation: CASSRGYLEQFF. Using reference TRBV18 and TRBJ2-1 for the parts outside the CDR3, the full variable domain is NAGVMQNPRHLVRRRGQEARLRCSPMKGHSHVYWYRQLPEEGLKFMVYLQKENIIDESGMPKERFSAEFPKEGPSILRIQQVVRGDSAAYFCASSRGYLEQFFGPGTRLTVL.

This clonotype was seen ten or more times. The V gene is TRBV5-4, the J gene TRBJ2-1; 7 nucleotides line up with TRBD2. Germline V gene data show CDR1 as SGHNT and CDR2 as YYREEE (reference sequence). V trimming: 4 bases; J trimming: 7 bases; junction bases outside the gene matches: 14. This CDR3 region has 16 residues. The CDR3 loop reads CASSPSGAQRLNEQFF. CDR3 coding DNA: TGTGCCAGCAGCCCGAGCGGGGCCCAAAGATTAAATGAGCAGTTCTTC.

This clonotype was detected a few times. V is TRBV12-5 and J is TRBJ2-1; 9 positions agree with TRBD1. V gave up 4 bases and J gave up 8 bases; unmatched junction bases: 6. Germline CDR1 reads LGHNT; CDR2 reads FRNRAP. The CDR3 length is 14 residues. In DNA form, the CDR3 reads TGTGCTAGTGGTTCCGACAGGGGGAGCCATGAGCAGTTCTTC. Translation gives CASGSDRGSHEQFF.

Concerning this clonotype: Since a much larger clone is just one base distant, this may be a read error. The chain combines TRBV7-2 with TRBJ2-2; D is unresolved. Germline V lookup: CDR1 SGHTA, CDR2 FQGNSA. There are 11 residues in the CDR3. CDR3 protein: CDSTVGGELFF. The CDR3 nucleotides read TGTGACAGCACCGTGGGCGGGGAGCTGTTTTTT.

This clonotype has more than one count but fewer than ten. This chain connects TRBV15 to TRBJ1-1; D not resolved. This CDR3 region has 13 residues. The V and J ends lost 2 bases and 3 bases respectively, with 7 bases between them. Per the germline V gene, CDR1 is LNHNV and CDR2 is YYDKDF (reference sequence). CDR3 nucleotide sequence: TGTGCCACCAGCAGAAAGTCTTACACTGAAGCTTTCTTT. The encoded protein is CATSRKSYTEAFF. The full variable domain, completed using reference TRBV15 and TRBJ1-1, is DAMVIQNPRYQVTQFGKPVTLSCSQTLNHNVMYWYQQKSSQAPKLLFHYYDKDFNNEADTPDNFQSRRPNTSFCFLDIRSPGLGDTAMYLCATSRKSYTEAFFGQGTRLTVV.

This clonotype turned up a few times. This rearrangement joins TRBV3-1 to TRBJ2-7, with a possible D match to TRBD1 (6 bases). The CDR3 contains 15 residues. Trimming pared 2 bases from V and 4 bases from J, leaving 15 bases between. From germline, CDR1 is LGHDT and CDR2 YNNKEL (reference sequence). The CDR3 reads CASSQSTDSLYEQYF. CDR3 nucleotide sequence: TGTGCCAGCAGCCAATCAACGGACAGCCTATACGAGCAGTACTTC.

This clonotype was counted a few times. The chain has TRBV6-2 or TRBV6-3 and TRBJ1-1, with 7 positions matching TRBD1. Germline V gene sequence: CDR1 MNHEY, CDR2 SVGEGT. The J segment lost 2 bases and the V segment lost 8 bases, leaving 2 bases of the junction unmatched. This CDR3 contains 12 residues. The DNA for the CDR3 is TGTGCCAGCGGGACAGTTAACACTGAAGCTTTCTTT. Its protein is CASGTVNTEAFF.

The J gene is TRBJ1-2, the V gene TRBV12-3 or TRBV12-4, with D possibly TRBD1 on 6 matching bases. Between the trimmed V and J ends, which lost 2 bases and 7 bases, there was a span of 11 bases. This CDR3 spans 13 amino acids. This CDR3 is CASSLRGAFGYTF. The CDR3 DNA reads as TGTGCCAGCAGTTTACGGGGGGCGTTTGGCTACACCTTC.

This clonotype was seen more than once but under ten times. The CDR3: CASATVRSSYEQYF. The CDR3 nucleotides read TGTGCCAGCGCCACCGTCAGGAGCTCCTACGAGCAGTACTTC. V is TRBV6-5 and J is TRBJ2-7; no reliable D call. The V gene lost 8 bases and the J gene lost 0 bases, with 14 bases spanning the gap. This CDR3 is built from 14 residues. The V gene's germline CDR1 is MNHEY and CDR2 SVGAGI.

This chain links TRBV5-1 with TRBJ1-4, with 7 bases matching TRBD1. This CDR3 is built from 14 residues. CDR1 SGHRS and CDR2 YFSETQ come from the germline V gene. The ends lost 4 bases at V and 3 bases at J; junction bases unmatched: 3. CDR3 sequence: CASSRDRANEKLFF. The DNA of the CDR3 is TGCGCCAGCAGCCGGGACAGAGCTAATGAAAAACTGTTTTTT.

This clonotype was detected many times. V gene TRBV30 combines with J gene TRBJ1-2, with TRBD1 matching over 10 bases. CDR3 size: 14 residues. Trimming removed 1 base from V and 8 bases from J; junction bases left unmatched: 7. The germline gives CDR1 GTSNPN, CDR2 SVGIG (reference sequence). The CDR3 DNA is TGTGCCTGGAGTGCCCGGGACAGGGGACGCGGCTACACCTTC. Translating it yields CAWSARDRGRGYTF.

J is TRBJ2-6 and V is TRBV7-6, with D perhaps assigned TRBD1 or TRBD2 (5 bases each). CDR1 SGHVS and CDR2 FNYEAQ come from the germline V gene. V was shortened by 2 bases and J by 12 bases, with 17 bases between the two germline ends. The CDR3 runs 15 residues. DNA of the CDR3: TGTGCCAGCAGCTTAAACGCCGCCGCCGGGACCGTCCTGACTTTC. Residues: CASSLNAAAGTVLTF.

This clonotype was recorded at least ten times. The chain carries TRBV29-1 and TRBJ2-3; tentatively, D is TRBD2 (5 bases). Germline CDR1 and CDR2: SQVTM and ANQGSEA. V dropped 7 bases and J dropped 4 bases, with 15 bases sitting between them. CDR3 size: 13 residues. The CDR3 spells CSAGILRADTQYF. The CDR3 coding sequence is TGCAGCGCTGGGATTTTGAGGGCAGATACGCAGTATTTT.

In its sample, this clonotype was seen a few times. This chain connects TRBV12-3 or TRBV12-4 to TRBJ2-5; maybe TRBD2 (5 bases). The CDR3 consists of 14 residues. V was pared by 6 bases and J by 5 bases, with 16 bases between. The CDR3, as DNA: TGTGCCAGCAGCCTCGAGGGCAGTTTTGAGACCCAGTACTTC. Residues: CASSLEGSFETQYF.

The table lists this clonotype with a few counts. V is TRBV3-1 and J is TRBJ2-2; D remains ambiguous. Germline CDR1 and CDR2: LGHDT and YNNKEL (reference sequence). The CDR3 loop spans 13 amino acids. V was clipped by 1 base and J by 5 bases, with 5 bases between them. CDR3 DNA: TGTGCCAGCAGCCAAGTTCAAACCGGGGAGCTGTTTTTT. Its protein product is CASSQVQTGELFF. Filled out from reference TRBV3-1 and TRBJ2-2, the complete variable domain reads DTAVSQTPKYLVTQMGNDKSIKCEQNLGHDTMYWYKQDSKKFLKIMFSYNNKELIINETVPNRFSPKSPDKAHLNLHINSLELGDSAVYFCASSQVQTGELFFGEGSRLTVL.

The V call is TRBV28, the J call TRBJ2-2; TRBD1 might be the D (6 bases). Germline loops: CDR1 MDHEN, CDR2 SYDVKM. This CDR3 contains 15 residues. Trimming removed 7 bases from V and 6 bases from J, with 18 bases in between. CDR3 region: CASTISIQGPGELFF. The CDR3 coding sequence is TGTGCCAGCACCATAAGTATACAGGGACCCGGGGAGCTGTTTTTT.

This clonotype was recorded many times. The gene calls are TRBV11-2 and TRBJ1-4, with no clear D. The CDR3 is 15 amino acids. CDR1 SGHAT and CDR2 FQNNGV come from the germline V gene. Trimming left V 1 base short and J 11 bases short, with 17 bases between. The CDR3 loop is CASSLGRYRVGKLFF. DNA of the CDR3: TGTGCCAGCAGCTTAGGTCGTTATCGGGTCGGGAAACTGTTTTTT.

This clonotype was seen repeatedly, ten times or more. The chain recombines TRBV20-1 with TRBJ2-1; 10 positions agree with TRBD2. Germline values: CDR1 DFQATT, CDR2 SNEGSKA (reference sequence). With 6 bases clipped from V and 8 bases from J, the junction kept 10 bases outside the gene matches. The CDR3 covers 14 residues. CDR3: CSAPSGRARYEQFF. CDR3 DNA: TGCAGTGCGCCGAGCGGGAGGGCCCGGTATGAGCAGTTCTTC.

This clonotype was counted a few times. The junction departs from germline at one end; a sequencing error may be responsible. The chain recombines TRBV13 with TRBJ2-7, with D perhaps TRBD2 (5 bases). The germline gives CDR1 PRHDT, CDR2 FYEKMQ (reference sequence). The CDR3 loop spans 12 amino acids. The CDR3 loop is CASSRAALPLNF. The CDR3, as DNA: TGTGCCAGCAGCCGAGCGGCACTCCCCCTGAACTTC. The variable domain in full, with the rest retrieved from reference TRBV13 and TRBJ2-7, is AAGVIQSPRHLIKEKRETATLKCYPIPRHDTVYWYQQGPGQDPQFLISFYEKMQSDKGSIPDRFSAQQFSDYHSELNMSSLELGDSALYFCASSRAALPLNFGPGTRLTVT.

This clonotype was observed at least ten times. This sequence joins TRBV5-1 and TRBJ2-5; D may be TRBD1 (7 bases). The CDR3 length is 16 residues. Germline values: CDR1 SGHRS, CDR2 YFSETQ. Trimming pared 3 bases from V and 5 bases from J, leaving 20 bases between. CDR3 sequence (DNA): TGCGCCAGCAGCTGGGCCGGGGGACAGATAAGGGAGACCCAGTACTTC. Translation: CASSWAGGQIRETQYF.

This clonotype was counted many times. The chain couples TRBV7-9 to TRBJ2-2, with 9 bases fitting TRBD2. Germline CDR1 SEHNR, CDR2 FQNEAQ (reference sequence). V shed 2 bases, J shed 4 bases, and the junction held 5 bases outside the gene matches. CDR3 length: 16 amino acids. CDR3 sequence (DNA): TGTGCCAGCAGCTTAACAGCGGGAGGCCGCACCGGGGAGCTGTTTTTT. It yields the protein CASSLTAGGRTGELFF.

This clonotype showed up just a few times. The J gene is TRBJ2-3, the V gene TRBV6-5, with D tentatively TRBD1 (6 bases). CDR1 and CDR2 (germline): MNHEY, SVGAGI. The CDR3 spans 15 residues. The V end lost 0 bases, the J end lost 4 bases, and 11 bases lay between the germline ends. CDR3 protein: CASSYSGTPSDTQYF. The CDR3 DNA is TGTGCCAGCAGTTACTCAGGGACACCCTCAGATACGCAGTATTTT.

This clonotype has ten or more counts. V gene TRBV5-1 combines with J gene TRBJ1-1; 7 bases align to TRBD1. With 4 bases clipped from V and 9 bases from J, the junction kept 9 bases outside the gene matches. Germline V gives CDR1 SGHRS, CDR2 YFSETQ. This CDR3 is built from 13 residues. For the CDR3, the DNA is TGCGCCAGCAGCGTGGGACAGCCCTTGAAAGCTTTCTTT. Protein: CASSVGQPLKAFF.

This clonotype has just a few counts. The chain has TRBV5-1 and TRBJ2-7; D is perhaps TRBD2 (5 bases). Trimming pared 4 bases from V and 5 bases from J, leaving 19 bases between. CDR1 SGHRS and CDR2 YFSETQ come from the germline V gene. The CDR3 covers 15 residues. DNA of the CDR3: TGCGCCAGCAGCCCCCCCGGGGTTGGCCAAAACGAGCAGTACTTC. Amino acid sequence: CASSPPGVGQNEQYF.